The rows below give T cell receptor beta chains drawn from one sample of a study of post-analysis software for immune sequencing data. TCRdb fed the PCR reads into MiXCR, producing one record per CDR3 protein. The sample yields about 460,000 distinct CDR3 sequences, roughly 45% seen once. Sequenced input: blood. All receptors derive from a girl aged 10 to 17 with multiple sclerosis. Both conserved end residues are part of each CDR3. D genes are given only for firm matches. Part of the rows lack a size; the others show once, few, many or a class for expanded clones.

length,size,V,D,J,CDR3,DNA
16,-,TRBV7-6,-,TRBJ2-2,CVSSLEASVNTGELFF,TGTGTCAGCAGCTTAGAGGCTAGCGTGAACACCGGGGAGCTGTTTTTT
19,-,TRBV4-2,TRBD2,TRBJ2-5,CASSQALAGGPSIQETQYF,TGTGCCAGCAGCCAGGCACTAGCGGGAGGGCCGAGCATCCAAGAGACCCAGTACTTC
16,-,TRBV7-3,TRBD2,TRBJ2-7,CASSPAGLAGFYEQYF,TGTGCCAGCAGCCCAGCCGGACTAGCGGGGTTTTACGAGCAGTACTTC
17,-,TRBV11-2,-,TRBJ1-2,CASSPATLPGRNYGYTF,TGTGCCAGCAGCCCCGCCACCTTACCCGGACGGAACTATGGCTACACCTTC
14,few,TRBV6-6,-,TRBJ1-2,CASSRGSGNYGYTF,TGTGCCAGCAGCCGAGGGTCGGGGAACTATGGCTACACCTTC
13,-,TRBV7-3,-,TRBJ2-1,CASGSGTHNEQFF,TGTGCCAGCGGATCCGGGACCCACAATGAGCAGTTCTTC
14,few,TRBV12-3/TRBV12-4,TRBD2,TRBJ2-7,CASSLVGDYNEQYF,TGTGCCAGCAGTTTGGTTGGGGACTACAACGAGCAGTACTTC
15,-,TRBV7-2,-,TRBJ2-1,CASSLDSGLSGREFF,TGTGCCAGCAGCTTAGATTCCGGGCTTAGCGGCAGGGAGTTCTTC
16,once,TRBV5-1,TRBD2,TRBJ2-1,CASSFQAGATYNEQFF,TGCGCCAGCAGCTTCCAAGCGGGAGCAACCTACAATGAGCAGTTCTTC
17,-,TRBV12-3/TRBV12-4,TRBD2,TRBJ2-1,CASRRLAGASSYNEQFF,TGTGCCAGCAGAAGACTAGCGGGTGCGAGCTCCTACAATGAGCAGTTCTTC
15,few,TRBV12-3/TRBV12-4,TRBD2,TRBJ2-4,CASSHPGLAKTIQYF,TGTGCCAGCAGTCATCCGGGACTAGCGAAAACCATTCAGTACTTC
14,few,TRBV28,-,TRBJ1-6,CASSSGHHGSPLHF,TGTGCCAGCAGTTCAGGACACCATGGCTCACCCCTCCACTTT
18,few,TRBV20-1,-,TRBJ2-1,CSATRGLEGVSSYNEQFF,TGCAGTGCTACCCGGGGCCTGGAGGGAGTATCCTCGTACAATGAGCAGTTCTTC
14,-,TRBV6-5,TRBD1,TRBJ2-7,CASSPDRGYYEQYF,TGTGCCAGCAGTCCGGACAGGGGATATTACGAGCAGTACTTC
15,few,TRBV11-1,TRBD2,TRBJ2-7,CASSERLADPYEQYF,TGTGCCAGCAGCGAAAGACTAGCGGACCCCTACGAGCAGTACTTC
16,few,TRBV7-9,-,TRBJ2-7,CASSPALGTEEDEQYF,TGTGCCAGCAGCCCAGCACTAGGGACGGAGGAGGACGAGCAGTACTTC
16,once,TRBV12-3/TRBV12-4,TRBD2,TRBJ2-3,CASDRREGPRADAQYF,TGTGCCAGCGATCGGCGGGAGGGCCCTCGGGCAGATGCGCAGTATTTT
15,-,TRBV10-2,-,TRBJ2-7,CASSEGGGIRYEQYF,TGCGCCAGCAGTGAAGGAGGAGGGATACGATACGAGCAGTACTTC
17,few,TRBV15,-,TRBJ2-3,CATSRDLGAGVDGTQYF,TGTGCCACCAGCAGAGATCTCGGCGCAGGGGTGGATGGTACGCAGTATTTT
13,few,TRBV29-1,TRBD1,TRBJ2-7,CSVEGQSSYEQYF,TGCAGCGTTGAGGGACAGAGCTCCTACGAGCAGTACTTC
14,-,TRBV27,TRBD1,TRBJ1-5,CASRTGTGDQPQHF,TGTGCCAGCAGAACCGGGACAGGAGACCAGCCCCAGCATTTT
14,-,TRBV11-1,TRBD2,TRBJ2-7,CASSRGGPSYEQYF,TGTGCCAGCAGCCGGGGGGGGCCCTCCTACGAGCAGTACTTC
17,few,TRBV11-2,TRBD1,TRBJ2-7,CASSLERFGTVFYEQYF,TGTGCCAGCAGCTTAGAACGGTTCGGGACAGTATTCTACGAGCAGTACTTC
16,few,TRBV5-6,-,TRBJ2-3,CASSGPSFGGKDTQYF,TGTGCCAGCAGCGGGCCGTCGTTTGGGGGCAAGGATACGCAGTATTTT
15,once,TRBV7-9,TRBD1,TRBJ2-7,CASSRGQDNSYEQYF,TGTGCCAGCAGCAGGGGACAGGACAACTCCTACGAGCAGTACTTC
12,-,TRBV20-1,-,TRBJ1-2,CSAREGLGGYTF,TGCAGTGCTAGAGAAGGGTTGGGGGGCTACACCTTC
15,few,TRBV4-3,TRBD2,TRBJ2-1,CASSLVSGREYEQFF,TGCGCCAGCAGCCTTGTTAGCGGGAGGGAATATGAGCAGTTCTTC
14,-,TRBV10-3,-,TRBJ2-3,CAIRGGEYTDTQYF,TGTGCCATCAGAGGCGGGGAGTACACAGATACGCAGTATTTT
16,-,TRBV3-1,-,TRBJ2-2,CASSQERQGYTGELFF,TGTGCCAGCAGCCAAGAAAGGCAGGGCTACACCGGGGAGCTGTTTTTT
13,-,TRBV29-1,TRBD1,TRBJ1-1,CSVGDRGNTEAFF,TGCAGCGTGGGCGACAGGGGCAACACTGAAGCTTTCTTT
18,-,TRBV6-1,-,TRBJ2-7,CASRSIEGGARGIYEQYF,TGTGCCAGCAGATCCATTGAGGGGGGGGCGCGCGGGATTTACGAGCAGTACTTC
19,-,TRBV28,TRBD2,TRBJ2-7,CASSFPGLAGPELVYEQYF,TGTGCCAGCAGTTTCCCGGGACTAGCGGGACCCGAATTAGTCTACGAGCAGTACTTC
15,few,TRBV7-2,TRBD2,TRBJ2-7,CASSFLGGHYYEQYF,TGTGCCAGCAGCTTCCTGGGAGGGCATTACTACGAGCAGTACTTC
16,once,TRBV4-1,-,TRBJ2-5,CVSSQEVGRNGETQYF,TGCGTCAGCAGCCAAGAGGTCGGTCGTAACGGAGAGACCCAGTACTTC
15,-,TRBV20-1,TRBD2,TRBJ2-1,CSAFGLAHSYNEQFF,TGCAGTGCTTTTGGACTAGCGCACTCCTACAATGAGCAGTTCTTC
16,-,TRBV18,TRBD2,TRBJ2-1,CASSSQGGDLSNEQFF,TGTGCCAGCTCCTCTCAGGGAGGGGACCTAAGCAATGAGCAGTTCTTC
11,-,TRBV6-1,-,TRBJ1-4,CASRIYDGLFF,TGTGCCAGCAGAATATACGACGGGCTGTTTTTT
13,few,TRBV20-1,-,TRBJ2-1,CSAITVGPNEQFF,TGCAGTGCCATAACGGTGGGACCCAATGAGCAGTTCTTC
14,-,TRBV20-1,-,TRBJ2-7,CSATGTDSPYEQYF,TGCAGTGCTACCGGTACTGACAGTCCCTACGAGCAGTACTTC
12,-,TRBV7-9,-,TRBJ2-1,CASSLAVNEQFF,TGTGCCAGCAGCTTAGCAGTCAATGAGCAGTTCTTC